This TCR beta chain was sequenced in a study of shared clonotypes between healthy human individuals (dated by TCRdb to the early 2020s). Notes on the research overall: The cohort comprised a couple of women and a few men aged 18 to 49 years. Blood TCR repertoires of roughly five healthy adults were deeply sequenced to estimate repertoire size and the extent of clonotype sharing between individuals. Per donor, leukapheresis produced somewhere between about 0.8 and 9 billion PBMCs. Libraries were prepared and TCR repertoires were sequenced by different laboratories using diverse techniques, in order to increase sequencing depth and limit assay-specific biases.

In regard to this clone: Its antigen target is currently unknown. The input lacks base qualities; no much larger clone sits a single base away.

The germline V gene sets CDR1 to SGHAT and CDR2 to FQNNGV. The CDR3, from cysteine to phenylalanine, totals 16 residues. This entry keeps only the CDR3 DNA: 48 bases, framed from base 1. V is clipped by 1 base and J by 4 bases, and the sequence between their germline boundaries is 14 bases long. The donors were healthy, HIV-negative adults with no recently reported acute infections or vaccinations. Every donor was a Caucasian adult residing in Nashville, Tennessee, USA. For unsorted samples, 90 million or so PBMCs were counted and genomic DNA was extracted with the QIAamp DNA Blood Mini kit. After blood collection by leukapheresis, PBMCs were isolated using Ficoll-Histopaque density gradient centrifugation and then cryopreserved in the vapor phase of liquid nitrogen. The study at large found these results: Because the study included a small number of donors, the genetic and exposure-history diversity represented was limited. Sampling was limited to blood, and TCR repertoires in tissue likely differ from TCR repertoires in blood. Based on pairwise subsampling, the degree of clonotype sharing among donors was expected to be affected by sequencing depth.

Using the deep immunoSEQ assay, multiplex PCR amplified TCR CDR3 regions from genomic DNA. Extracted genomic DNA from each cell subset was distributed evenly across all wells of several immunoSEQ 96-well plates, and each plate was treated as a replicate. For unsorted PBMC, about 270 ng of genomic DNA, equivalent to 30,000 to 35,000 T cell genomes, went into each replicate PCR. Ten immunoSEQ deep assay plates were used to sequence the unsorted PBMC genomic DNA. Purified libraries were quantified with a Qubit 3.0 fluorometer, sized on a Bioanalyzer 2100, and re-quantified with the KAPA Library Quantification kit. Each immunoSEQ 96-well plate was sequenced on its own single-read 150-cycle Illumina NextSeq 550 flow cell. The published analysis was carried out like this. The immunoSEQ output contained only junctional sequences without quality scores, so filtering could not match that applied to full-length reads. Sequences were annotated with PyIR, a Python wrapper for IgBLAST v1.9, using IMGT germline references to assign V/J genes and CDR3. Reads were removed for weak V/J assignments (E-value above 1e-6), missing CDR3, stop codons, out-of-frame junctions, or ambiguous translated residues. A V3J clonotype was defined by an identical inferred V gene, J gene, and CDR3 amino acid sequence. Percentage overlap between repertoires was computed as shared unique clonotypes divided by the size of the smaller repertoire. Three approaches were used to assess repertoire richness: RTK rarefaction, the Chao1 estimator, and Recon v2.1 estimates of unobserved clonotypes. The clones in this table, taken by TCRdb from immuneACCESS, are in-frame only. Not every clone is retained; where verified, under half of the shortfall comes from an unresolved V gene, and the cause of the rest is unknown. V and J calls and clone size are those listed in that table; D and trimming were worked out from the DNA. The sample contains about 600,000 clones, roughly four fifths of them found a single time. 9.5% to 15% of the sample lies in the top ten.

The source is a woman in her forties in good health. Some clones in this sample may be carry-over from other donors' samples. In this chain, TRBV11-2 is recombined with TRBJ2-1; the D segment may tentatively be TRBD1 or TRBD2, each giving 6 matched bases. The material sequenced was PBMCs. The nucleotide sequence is TGTGCCAGCAGCTTAGCGGGGGCATACATATACAATGAGCAGTTCTTC. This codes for CASSLAGAYIYNEQFF.